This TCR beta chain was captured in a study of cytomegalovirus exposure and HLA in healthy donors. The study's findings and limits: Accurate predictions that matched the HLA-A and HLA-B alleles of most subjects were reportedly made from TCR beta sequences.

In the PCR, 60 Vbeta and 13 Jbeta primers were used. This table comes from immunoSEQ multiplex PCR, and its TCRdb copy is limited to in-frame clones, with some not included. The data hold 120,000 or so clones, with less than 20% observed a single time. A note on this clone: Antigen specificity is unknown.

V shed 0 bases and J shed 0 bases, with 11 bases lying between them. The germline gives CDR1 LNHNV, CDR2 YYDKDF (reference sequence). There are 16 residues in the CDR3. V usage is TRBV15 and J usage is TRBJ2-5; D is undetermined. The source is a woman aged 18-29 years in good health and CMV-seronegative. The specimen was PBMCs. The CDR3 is CATSRDVSTYQETQYF. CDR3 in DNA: TGTGCCACCAGCAGAGACGTCAGTACGTACCAAGAGACCCAGTACTTC.